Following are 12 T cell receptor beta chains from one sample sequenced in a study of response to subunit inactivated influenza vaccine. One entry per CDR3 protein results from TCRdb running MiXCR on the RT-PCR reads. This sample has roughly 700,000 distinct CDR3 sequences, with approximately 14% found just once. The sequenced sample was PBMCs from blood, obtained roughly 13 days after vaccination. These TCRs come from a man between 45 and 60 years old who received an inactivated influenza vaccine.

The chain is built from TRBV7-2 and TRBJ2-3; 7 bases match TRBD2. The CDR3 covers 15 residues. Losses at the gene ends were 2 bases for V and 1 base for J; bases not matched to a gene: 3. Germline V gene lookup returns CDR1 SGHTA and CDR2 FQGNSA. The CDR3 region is CASSLMSGGTDTQYF. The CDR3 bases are TGTGCCAGCAGCTTAATGAGCGGGGGCACAGATACGCAGTATTTT.

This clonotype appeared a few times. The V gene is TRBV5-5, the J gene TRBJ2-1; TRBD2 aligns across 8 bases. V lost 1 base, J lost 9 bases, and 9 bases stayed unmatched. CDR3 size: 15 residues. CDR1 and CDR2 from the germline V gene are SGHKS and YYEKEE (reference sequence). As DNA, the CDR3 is TGTGCCAGCAGCTTGCGACGGGGGGGCCGGAGTGAGCAGTTCTTC. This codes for CASSLRRGGRSEQFF.

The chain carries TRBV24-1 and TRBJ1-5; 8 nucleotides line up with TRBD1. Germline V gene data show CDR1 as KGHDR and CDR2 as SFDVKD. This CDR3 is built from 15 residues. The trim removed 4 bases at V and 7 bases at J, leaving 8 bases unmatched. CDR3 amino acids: CATSDRGQGRQPQHF. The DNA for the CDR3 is TGTGCCACCAGTGACCGCGGACAGGGCCGCCAGCCCCAGCATTTT.

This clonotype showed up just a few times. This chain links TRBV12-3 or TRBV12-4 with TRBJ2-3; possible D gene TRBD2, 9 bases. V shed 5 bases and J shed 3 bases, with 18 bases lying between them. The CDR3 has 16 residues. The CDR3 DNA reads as TGTGCCAGCAGTACAGGGGGTAGCGGGAGAACAGATACGCAGTATTTT. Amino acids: CASSTGGSGRTDTQYF.

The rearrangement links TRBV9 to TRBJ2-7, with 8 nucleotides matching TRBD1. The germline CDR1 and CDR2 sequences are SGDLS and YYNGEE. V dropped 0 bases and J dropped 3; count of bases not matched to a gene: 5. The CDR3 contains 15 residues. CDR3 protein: CASSVAGQGIYEQYF. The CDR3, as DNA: TGTGCCAGCAGCGTAGCTGGACAGGGTATCTACGAGCAGTACTTC.

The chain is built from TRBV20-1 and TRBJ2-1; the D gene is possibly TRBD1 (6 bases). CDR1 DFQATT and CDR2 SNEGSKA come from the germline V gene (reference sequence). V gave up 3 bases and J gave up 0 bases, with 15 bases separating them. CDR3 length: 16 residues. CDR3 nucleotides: TGCAGTGCTAGGATGGTAGGGGGAGACTCCTACAATGAGCAGTTCTTC. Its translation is CSARMVGGDSYNEQFF.

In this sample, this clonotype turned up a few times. The CDR3 nucleotides read TGTGCCAGCAGCCGGACTAGCGGGAGTCAGTACGAGCAGTACTTC. It yields the protein CASSRTSGSQYEQYF. The chain recombines TRBV7-2 with TRBJ2-7; 13 nucleotides line up with TRBD2. Germline loops: CDR1 SGHTA, CDR2 FQGNSA. This CDR3 region has 15 residues. The junction had 5 bases not matched to a gene; V was cut back by 5 bases and J by 4 bases.

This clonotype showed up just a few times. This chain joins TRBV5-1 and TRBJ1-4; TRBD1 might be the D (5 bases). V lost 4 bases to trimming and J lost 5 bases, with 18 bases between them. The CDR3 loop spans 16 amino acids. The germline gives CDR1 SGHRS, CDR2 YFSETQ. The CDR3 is CASSPEIRVRNEKLFF. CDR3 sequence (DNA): TGCGCCAGCAGCCCCGAAATCAGGGTCCGCAATGAAAAACTGTTTTTT.

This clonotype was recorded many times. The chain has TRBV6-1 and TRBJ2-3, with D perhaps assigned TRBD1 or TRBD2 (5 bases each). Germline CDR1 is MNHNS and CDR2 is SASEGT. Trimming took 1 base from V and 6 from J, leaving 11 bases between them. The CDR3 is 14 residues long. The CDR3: CASSEGLWGDTQYF. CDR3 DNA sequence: TGTGCCAGCAGTGAAGGACTATGGGGCGATACGCAGTATTTT.

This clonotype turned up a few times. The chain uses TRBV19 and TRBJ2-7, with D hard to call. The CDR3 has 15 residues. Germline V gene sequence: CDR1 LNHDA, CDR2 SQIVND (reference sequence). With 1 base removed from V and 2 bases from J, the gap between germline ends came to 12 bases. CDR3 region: CASSIAVGRAYEQYF. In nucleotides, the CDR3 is TGTGCCAGTAGTATAGCGGTGGGCAGAGCCTACGAGCAGTACTTC. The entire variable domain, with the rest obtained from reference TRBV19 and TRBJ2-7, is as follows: DGGITQSPKYLFRKEGQNVTLSCEQNLNHDAMYWYRQDPGQGLRLIYYSQIVNDFQKGDIAEGYSVSREKKESFPLTVTSAQKNPTAFYLCASSIAVGRAYEQYFGPGTRLTVT.

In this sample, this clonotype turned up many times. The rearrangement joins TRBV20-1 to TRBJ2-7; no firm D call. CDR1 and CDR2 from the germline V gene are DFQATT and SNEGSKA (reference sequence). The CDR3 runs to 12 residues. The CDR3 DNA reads TGCAGCGCCAGGACCAGCTCCTACGAGCAGTACTTC. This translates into CSARTSSYEQYF.

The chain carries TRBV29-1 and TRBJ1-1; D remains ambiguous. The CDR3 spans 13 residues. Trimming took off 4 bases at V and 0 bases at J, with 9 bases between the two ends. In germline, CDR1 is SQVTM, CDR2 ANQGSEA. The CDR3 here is CSVATSLNTEAFF. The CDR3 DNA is TGCAGCGTTGCAACTAGTTTGAACACTGAAGCTTTCTTT.